The source of this T cell receptor beta chain is a study of STAT5B mutations in CD4+ large granular lymphocyte leukemia. This CDR3 region has 17 residues. Germline CDR1 and CDR2: SGHAT and FQNNGV. Unmatched junction bases numbered 12, after V lost 5 bases and J lost 4 bases. General study results and limits: CD4-sorted patient repertoires seemed more clonal than healthy CD4+ repertoires. Main leukemic clonotypes were patient-specific, but roughly 26% appeared at low frequency elsewhere. TRBV06-family usage was enriched in top patient clones (8/27) versus controls (2/35).

Original processing notes: A productive frequency of 2.59 x 10-5 was the lowest detectable. Assay used: immunoSEQ multiplex PCR; TCRdb lists only in-frame clones, some missing. From that table come the V and J calls and clone size; the DNA was used to work out D and trimming. Seen here are some 32,000 clones, around 85% observed once, and the top ten hold about 4.5%. About this clone itself: Its antigen is unidentified.

The V gene is TRBV11-2, the J gene TRBJ2-1; 9 bases align to TRBD1. The receptor was isolated from a human donor in good health. The sequenced material came from CD4+ T cells from blood buffy coats. This CDR3 reads CASSPRAQGAVYNEQFF. In nucleotides, the CDR3 is TGTGCCAGCAGCCCCAGGGCACAGGGGGCGGTTTACAATGAGCAGTTCTTC.